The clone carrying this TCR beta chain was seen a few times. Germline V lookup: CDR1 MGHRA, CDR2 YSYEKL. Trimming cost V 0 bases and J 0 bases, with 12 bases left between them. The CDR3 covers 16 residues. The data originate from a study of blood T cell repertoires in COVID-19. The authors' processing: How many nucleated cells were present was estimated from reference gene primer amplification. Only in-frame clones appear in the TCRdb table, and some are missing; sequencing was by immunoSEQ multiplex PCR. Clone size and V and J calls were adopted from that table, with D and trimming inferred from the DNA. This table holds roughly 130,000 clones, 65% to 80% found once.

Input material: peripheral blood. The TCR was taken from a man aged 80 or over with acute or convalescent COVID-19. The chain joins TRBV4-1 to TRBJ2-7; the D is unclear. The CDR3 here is CASSQELTLFSYEQYF. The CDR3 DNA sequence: TGCGCCAGCAGCCAAGAACTGACACTCTTCTCCTACGAGCAGTACTTC.